The subject of this entry is one T cell receptor (beta chain). This specimen belongs to a study of blood T cell repertoires in COVID-19. Across the study: Italy, Spain and the United States were the sources of the convalescent and acute COVID-19 samples. The analysed material was cDNA or gDNA that came from T cells, B-cell-depleted T cells, or PBMCs.

The V end was cut by 2 bases, the J end by 8 bases, with 16 bases between. This CDR3 is 14 amino acids long. CDR1 is SGHKS, CDR2 YYEKEE, per germline (reference sequence). In the study's own analysis: Counts of nucleated cells, estimated from reference gene primer amplification, were obtained. The table came from immunoSEQ multiplex PCR; TCRdb's copy has only in-frame clones and leaves some out. The D gene and trimming were derived from the DNA, and the V and J assignments and clone size from that table. The table has 45,000 to 65,000 clones, around 84% seen once; the top ten hold 4% to 5%. The clonotype was recovered from a man aged 80 or over with active COVID-19. The sample comprised peripheral blood. V gene TRBV5-5 combines with J gene TRBJ1-2, with no clear D. CDR3 loop: CASSLIPGEGGYTF. CDR3 coding DNA: TGTGCCAGCAGCTTAATTCCCGGGGAAGGCGGCTACACCTTC.